This T cell receptor (beta chain) was captured by sequencing in a study of T cell changes during pregnancy in multiple sclerosis. The germline V gene encodes CDR1 SGDLS and CDR2 YYNGEE. Unmatched junction bases numbered 10, after V lost 3 bases and J lost 9 bases. The CDR3 runs 14 residues. Using immunoSEQ multiplex PCR, the repertoire was profiled, and TCRdb retains in-frame clones only, with some absent. The table has about 40,000 clones, roughly nine tenths seen once; the top ten hold less than 0.95%. The sequence came from a female donor with multiple sclerosis, enrolled in a pregnancy study. The source was CD4+ T cells from peripheral blood mononuclear cells, collected before pregnancy. The chain employs TRBV9 and TRBJ2-5; 8 bases agree with TRBD2. CDR3: CASSESPSGGAQYF. CDR3 in DNA: TGTGCCAGCAGCGAAAGTCCCAGCGGGGGAGCCCAGTACTTC.